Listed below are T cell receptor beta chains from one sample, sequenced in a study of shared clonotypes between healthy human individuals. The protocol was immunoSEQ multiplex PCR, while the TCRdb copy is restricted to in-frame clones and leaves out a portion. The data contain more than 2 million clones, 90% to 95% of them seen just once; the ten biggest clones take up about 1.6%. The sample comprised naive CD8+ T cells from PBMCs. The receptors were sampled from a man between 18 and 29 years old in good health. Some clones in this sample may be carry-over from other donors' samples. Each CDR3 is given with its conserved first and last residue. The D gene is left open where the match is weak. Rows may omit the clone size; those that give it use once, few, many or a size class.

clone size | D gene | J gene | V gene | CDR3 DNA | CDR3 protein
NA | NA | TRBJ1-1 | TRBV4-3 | TGCGCCAGCAGCCAAGGCCACCGAGACACTGAAGCTTTCTTT | CASSQGHRDTEAFF
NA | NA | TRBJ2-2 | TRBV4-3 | TGCGCCAGCAGCCCCCCCACCGGGGAGCTGTTTTTT | CASSPPTGELFF
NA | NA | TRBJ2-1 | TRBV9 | TGTGCCAGCAGCGGAGGGACCCCCGCCAATGAGCAGTTCTTC | CASSGGTPANEQFF
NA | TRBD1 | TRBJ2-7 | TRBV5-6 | TGTGCCAGCAGCGATGACAGGGTGACCTACGAGCAGTACTTC | CASSDDRVTYEQYF
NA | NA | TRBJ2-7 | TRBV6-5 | TGTGCCAGCAGTCCCGCCGAGGCGCGGTACGAGCAGTACTTC | CASSPAEARYEQYF
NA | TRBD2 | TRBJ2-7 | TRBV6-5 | TGTGCCATCCCGGGACTAGTAAATCGGGAGCAGTACTTC | CAIPGLVNREQYF
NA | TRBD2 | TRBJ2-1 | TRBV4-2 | TGTGCCAGCAGCCAAGATTTGGGACTAGCGTTAAATGAGCAGTTCTTC | CASSQDLGLALNEQFF
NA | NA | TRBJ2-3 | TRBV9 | TGTGCCAGCAGCCCCCGGACAGACATCACAGATACGCAGTATTTT | CASSPRTDITDTQYF
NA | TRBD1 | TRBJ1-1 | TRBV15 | TGTGCCACCAGCAGAGGATGGACAGGGGGAGAAGAAAGTGAAGCTTTCTTT | CATSRGWTGGEESEAFF
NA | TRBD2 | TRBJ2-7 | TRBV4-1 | TGCGCCAGCAGCCAAGATGAGGTAGCGGGAGTTGCCTACGAGCAGTACTTC | CASSQDEVAGVAYEQYF
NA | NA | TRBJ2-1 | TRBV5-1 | TGCGCCAGCAGCTTGGCGGGGCAGGCCGAGCTGGCAATGGTCGAGCAGTTCTTC | CASSLAGQAELAMVEQFF
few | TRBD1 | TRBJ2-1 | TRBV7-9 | TGTGCCAGCAGCTCAGGACAGGGGGTAGTATCCTACAATGAGCAGTTCTTC | CASSSGQGVVSYNEQFF
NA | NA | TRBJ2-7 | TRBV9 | TGTGCCAGCAGCGTAGGTATCGGGGCCTCCTACGAGCAGTACTTC | CASSVGIGASYEQYF
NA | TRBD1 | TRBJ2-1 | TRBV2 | TGTGCCAGCAGTGACACCCCGGGACAGGGAACCAATGAGCAGTTCTTC | CASSDTPGQGTNEQFF
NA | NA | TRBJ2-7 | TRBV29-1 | TGCAGCGTGACTAGACGGGGGTTCGGCTACGAGCAGTACTTC | CSVTRRGFGYEQYF
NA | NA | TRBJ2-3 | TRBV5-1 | TGCGCCAGCAGCGGGGGGCGAAACCCTAGCACAGATACGCAGTATTTT | CASSGGRNPSTDTQYF
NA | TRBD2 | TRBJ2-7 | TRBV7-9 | TGTGCCAGCACTCCGGGGGGCGGGAGGTACGAGCAGTACTTC | CASTPGGGRYEQYF
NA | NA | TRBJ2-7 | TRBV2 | TGTGCCAGCGGATGGGGTCCTGGGCCCTACGAGCAGTACTTC | CASGWGPGPYEQYF
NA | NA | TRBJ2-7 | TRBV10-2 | TGCGCCAGCAGTTCCGGTTACGAGCAGTACTTC | CASSSGYEQYF
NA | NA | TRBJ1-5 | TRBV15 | TGTGCCACCAGCATGGGTAGACAGATAAATCAGCCCCAGCATTTT | CATSMGRQINQPQHF
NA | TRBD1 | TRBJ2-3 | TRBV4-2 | TGTGCCAGCAGCGAAAAGGACAGGGGCTCAGATACGCAGTATTTT | CASSEKDRGSDTQYF
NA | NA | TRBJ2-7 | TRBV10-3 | TGTGCCATCAGTGAGTCGTCGCCCGGCCGCGGGTCCTACGAGCAGTACTTC | CAISESSPGRGSYEQYF
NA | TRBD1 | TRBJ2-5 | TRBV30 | TGTGCCTGGAGCGGGACAGGGGGAGAGACCCAGTACTTC | CAWSGTGGETQYF
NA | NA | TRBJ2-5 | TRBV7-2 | TGTGCCAGCAGCTTTCCGCCCCGGGGCAGACAAGAGACCCAGTACTTC | CASSFPPRGRQETQYF
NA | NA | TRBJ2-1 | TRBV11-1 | TGTGCCAGCAGCTTAAGGGCCCCGGCTGACTACAATGAGCAGTTCTTC | CASSLRAPADYNEQFF
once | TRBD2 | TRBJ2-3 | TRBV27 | TGTGCCAGCAGTTTATCCCCTAGCGGAACAGATACGCAGTATTTT | CASSLSPSGTDTQYF
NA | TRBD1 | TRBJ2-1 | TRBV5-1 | TGCGCCAGCAGCCCCGGACAGGGTCTCATGTACGATGAGCAGTTCTTC | CASSPGQGLMYDEQFF
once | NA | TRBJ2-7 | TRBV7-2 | TGTGCCAGCAGCTTCTTCCACCTAAACTACGAGCAGTACTTC | CASSFFHLNYEQYF
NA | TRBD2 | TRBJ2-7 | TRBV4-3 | TGCGCCAGCAGCCAAGATCCTAGCGGACCATACGAGCAGTACTTC | CASSQDPSGPYEQYF
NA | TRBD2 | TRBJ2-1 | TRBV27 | TGTGCCAGCAGTCCCGAGGGGACTAGCGGGAGTTTCAATGAGCAGTTCTTC | CASSPEGTSGSFNEQFF
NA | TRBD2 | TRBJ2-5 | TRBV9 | TGTGCCAGCAACCCACTAGCGGACAAGAGGACCCAGTACTTC | CASNPLADKRTQYF
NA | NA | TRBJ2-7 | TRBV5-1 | TGCGCCAGCAGCTTGGGGAGGGACGGGAGATCCTACGAGCAGTACTTC | CASSLGRDGRSYEQYF
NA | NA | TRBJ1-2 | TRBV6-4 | TGTGCCAGCAGTGGAGACACGCCATTTTACTATGGCTACACCTTC | CASSGDTPFYYGYTF
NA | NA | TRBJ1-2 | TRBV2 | TGTGCCAGCAAAGCATTGACTCCTCCCCAGGTTGGCTACACCTTC | CASKALTPPQVGYTF
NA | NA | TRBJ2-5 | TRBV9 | TGTGCCAGCAGCTTCAACCGGGACTCAGAAGAGACCCAGTACTTC | CASSFNRDSEETQYF
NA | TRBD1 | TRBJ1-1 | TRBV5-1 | TGCGCCAGCAGCAACGACAGGGCCCCGAACACTGAAGCTTTCTTT | CASSNDRAPNTEAFF
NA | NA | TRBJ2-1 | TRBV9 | TGTGCCAGCAGCGTAGCGGGGAGAGGGGCCTCGGACAATGAGCAGTTCTTC | CASSVAGRGASDNEQFF
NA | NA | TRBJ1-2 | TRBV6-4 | TGTGCCAACTTAACGGACAGCATTCCCCTTCATGGCTACACCTTC | CANLTDSIPLHGYTF
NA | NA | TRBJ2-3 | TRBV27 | TGTGCCACCCGAGATTTCCCAGATACGCAGTATTTT | CATRDFPDTQYF
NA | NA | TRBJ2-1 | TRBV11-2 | TGTGCCAGCAGCGGGGGACAGACTAGACACAATGAGCAGTTCTTC | CASSGGQTRHNEQFF
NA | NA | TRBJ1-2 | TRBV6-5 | TGTGCCAGCAGTTATTCGGTGGCAGGGAATGGCTACACCTTC | CASSYSVAGNGYTF
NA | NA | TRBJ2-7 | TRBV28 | TGTGCCAGCAGCCCATTTAGGATCCGAGAGGGACACTACGAGCAGTACTTC | CASSPFRIREGHYEQYF
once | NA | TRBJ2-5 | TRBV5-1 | TGCGCCAGCAGCCCCTGGACTCTGTACCAAGAGACCCAGTACTTC | CASSPWTLYQETQYF
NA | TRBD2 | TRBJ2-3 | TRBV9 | TGTGCCAGCACCCTAGCGGGAATTAGCACAGATACGCAGTATTTT | CASTLAGISTDTQYF
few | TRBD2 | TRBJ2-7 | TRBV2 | TGTGCCAGCAGTTGGACTAGCGGGAGGGCTTCCTACGAGCAGTACTTC | CASSWTSGRASYEQYF